This T cell receptor (beta chain) was retrieved from a study of cytomegalovirus exposure and HLA in healthy donors. Study-level information: In an earlier analysis, 95 million to 130 million unique TCR beta sequences were found from 150 million to 200 million T cells. Study-wide results and caveats: Most CMV-associated TCR beta chains appeared HLA-restricted in a later analysis.

This clone has a single count. Its antigen remains unknown. Researchers ran the PCR with 60 Vbeta and 13 Jbeta primers. TCRdb's copy holds only in-frame clones and misses some; the assay was immunoSEQ multiplex PCR. The repertoire holds 90,000 or so clones, with roughly 69% as singletons. This CDR3 contains 15 residues. CDR1 and CDR2 (germline): SGHTS, YDEGEE. V gave up 4 bases and J gave up 4 bases; unmatched junction bases: 4. The rearrangement joins TRBV5-8 to TRBJ2-2; 10 bases fit TRBD1. This sequence originates from a man over 45 in good health and CMV-seronegative. Input material: PBMCs. CDR3 nucleotides: TGTGCCAGCAGCCGGGGACAGGGGCTCACCGGGGAGCTGTTTTTT. It encodes CASSRGQGLTGELFF.